This TCR beta chain was sequenced for a study of cytomegalovirus exposure and HLA in healthy donors. About the research overall: When 300 to 500 donors were genotyped, approximately 81% of them were found to fall in the Caucasian-associated ancestry cluster.

Germline trimming cut 4 bases from V and 4 bases from J; bases unmatched to any gene: 9. CDR1 and CDR2 (germline): SNHLY, FYNNEI. The CDR3 loop spans 17 amino acids. In the case of this clone: Its target is not known.

60 Vbeta and 13 Jbeta primers were used in PCR. In the original processing: It was a later analysis that counted roughly 80 million unique TCR beta chains, of which around 11 million were shared. Profiling relied on immunoSEQ multiplex PCR, and the TCRdb table lists in-frame clones only, not all of them. The DNA was the basis for D and trimming; V, J and clone size are from that table. The sample consists of about 130,000 clones, 75% to 85% of them appearing once. Study findings and constraints: One variant, a missense change in DCLRE1C, was linked in a later analysis to TCR beta V- and J-gene trimming. TRBV6-2, TRBV6-3 and some other V segments were unresolvable in 87-base-pair reads.

The clonotype comes from a male donor in good health and CMV-seronegative. V usage is TRBV2 and J usage is TRBJ2-1; 11 bases agree with TRBD2. Input material: PBMCs. The CDR3 region has the DNA TGTGCCAGCAGTGGCTACACCGGACTAGCGGGTTACAATGAGCAGTTCTTC. Its translation is CASSGYTGLAGYNEQFF.